This T cell receptor (beta chain) is drawn from a study of T cell changes during pregnancy in multiple sclerosis. TCRdb keeps only in-frame clones here, not all; method: immunoSEQ multiplex PCR. Of roughly 100,000 clones detected, about 91% appear once; the ten largest clones hold around 0.92%. V lost 4 bases, J lost 0 bases, and 14 bases lay in between. The CDR3 covers 15 residues. The germline V gene encodes CDR1 SGHNT and CDR2 YYREEE (reference sequence). V is TRBV5-4 and J is TRBJ2-7; unclear D gene. The TCR originated in a female donor with multiple sclerosis, enrolled in a pregnancy study. The source material was peripheral blood, sampled after pregnancy. The CDR3 DNA reads as TGTGCCAGCAGCCTCCGAGGTTTGAGCTCCTACGAGCAGTACTTC. Translation: CASSLRGLSSYEQYF.